The source of this TCR beta chain is a study of T-cell reconstitution after alpha-beta-depleted transplantation in children. Study-level points and caveats: Reportedly, only several hundred clones from non-depleted graft cells drove alpha-beta T-cell counts at about two months.

Comment on this clonotype: Its antigen is unknown.

Trimming shortened V by 2 bases and J by 2 bases, and 24 bases separated the two germline ends. Germline V gene data show CDR1 as ENHRY and CDR2 as SYGVKD. This CDR3 region has 19 residues. A TCRbeta library incorporating unique molecular identifiers was prepared. TCRdb recomputed calls from the PCR reads with MiXCR, one row per CDR3 protein. The data hold about 440,000 distinct CDR3 sequences, with around two fifths observed a single time. Sample: PBMCs, taken before TCRalphabeta/CD19-depleted stem cell transplant. The chain joins TRBV10-3 to TRBJ2-5; D not resolved. The sequence came from a girl aged 2 to 10 with aplastic anemia, due to receive a stem cell transplant. The CDR3 loop reads CAISELFRPSLKTQETQYF. Written as DNA, the CDR3 is TGTGCCATCAGTGAGCTCTTCAGGCCGAGCTTGAAAACTCAAGAGACCCAGTACTTC.